The rows below give T cell receptor beta chains drawn from one sample of a study of Ad26.COV2.S vaccination and SARS-CoV-2 variants. Assay: immunoSEQ multiplex PCR; the TCRdb copy retains only in-frame clones and omits some. In the table there are approximately 410,000 clones, 85% to 90% of which are singletons. The sequences come from peripheral blood, collected in a trial of Ad26.COV2.S vaccine versus placebo. The receptors derive from a person between 18 and 65 years old who received the Ad26.COV2.S COVID-19 vaccine or a placebo. Both conserved end residues are part of each CDR3. The order of the fields is clone size, J gene, V gene, D gene, CDR3 protein, CDR3 DNA. The D gene is left open where the match is weak. Not every row has a clone size; where given, it reads once, few, many or a size class.

NA	TRBJ1-1	TRBV30	TRBD1	CAWGIGTADTEAFF	TGTGCCTGGGGTATCGGGACAGCCGACACTGAAGCTTTCTTT
NA	TRBJ2-7	TRBV2	NA	CASRGEDSYEQYF	TGTGCCAGCAGAGGTGAGGATTCCTACGAGCAGTACTTC
NA	TRBJ2-7	TRBV4-3	TRBD1	CASSQGLKTGTGYEQYF	TGCGCCAGCAGCCAAGGACTGAAAACCGGGACAGGATACGAGCAGTACTTC
NA	TRBJ2-2	TRBV6-4	TRBD2	CASSALAGGHNTGELFF	TGTGCCAGCAGTGCACTAGCGGGGGGCCACAACACCGGGGAGCTGTTTTTT
NA	TRBJ1-5	TRBV6-5	NA	CASSTGPLYNQPQHF	TGTGCCAGCAGTACGGGACCTCTTTACAATCAGCCCCAGCATTTT
NA	TRBJ1-1	TRBV19	TRBD1	CASRWTGNTEAFF	TGTGCCAGTAGATGGACAGGGAACACTGAAGCTTTCTTT
NA	TRBJ1-5	TRBV6-2/TRBV6-3	NA	CASSLPPRNLGGNQPQHF	TGTGCCAGCAGTCTACCCCCCAGGAACCTGGGTGGCAATCAGCCCCAGCATTTT
NA	TRBJ2-3	TRBV5-4	NA	CASSSQGERTDTQYF	TGTGCCAGCAGCTCGCAGGGTGAGCGAACAGATACGCAGTATTTT
NA	TRBJ2-7	TRBV4-3	NA	CASSQDPTGSYEQYF	TGCGCCAGCAGCCAAGATCCCACGGGCTCCTACGAGCAGTACTTC
NA	TRBJ1-1	TRBV7-9	NA	CASSLQTVNTEAFF	TGTGCCAGCAGCTTACAGACGGTGAACACTGAAGCTTTCTTT
NA	TRBJ1-6	TRBV7-2	NA	CASSLGHTTGSPLHF	TGTGCCAGCAGCTTGGGACATACTACCGGGTCACCCCTCCACTTT
NA	TRBJ1-4	TRBV28	NA	CASATQRDLRKLFF	TGTGCCAGCGCCACCCAGAGGGACTTGCGAAAACTGTTTTTT
NA	TRBJ1-4	TRBV4-3	NA	CASSQGRGSNEKLFF	TGCGCCAGCAGCCAAGGTCGGGGTTCGAACGAAAAACTGTTTTTT
NA	TRBJ1-2	TRBV18	NA	CASSRRDGTVYGYTF	TGTGCCAGCTCACGAAGGGACGGAACTGTCTATGGCTACACCTTC
NA	TRBJ1-4	TRBV5-1	TRBD1	CASSLGTGGRFHNEKLFF	TGCGCCAGCAGCTTGGGGACAGGAGGTCGCTTTCATAATGAAAAACTGTTTTTT
NA	TRBJ2-1	TRBV6-2/TRBV6-3	TRBD2	CASSYRAGGPRNEQFF	TGTGCCAGCAGTTACAGGGCGGGGGGGCCTAGGAATGAGCAGTTCTTC
NA	TRBJ1-2	TRBV15	NA	CATSSTLANYGYTF	TGTGCCACCAGCAGCACCCTAGCTAACTATGGCTACACCTTC
NA	TRBJ2-7	TRBV11-3	NA	CASSSSWGSSYEQYF	TGTGCCAGCAGCTCTAGTTGGGGGAGCTCCTACGAGCAGTACTTC
NA	TRBJ1-1	TRBV7-9	NA	CASSLAQVKPNTEAFF	TGTGCCAGCAGCTTAGCACAGGTCAAGCCCAACACTGAAGCTTTCTTT
NA	TRBJ2-2	TRBV30	NA	CAWSTGLSTGELFF	TGTGCCTGGAGTACGGGGTTGAGCACCGGGGAGCTGTTTTTT
NA	TRBJ1-2	TRBV27	TRBD1	CASTGQGGAYGYTF	TGTGCCAGCACCGGACAGGGTGGGGCTTATGGCTACACCTTC
NA	TRBJ1-1	TRBV4-1	TRBD1	CASSPGQGGTEAFF	TGCGCCAGCAGCCCGGGACAGGGAGGCACTGAAGCTTTCTTT
NA	TRBJ1-5	TRBV15	NA	CATSRDPGMHQPQHF	TGTGCCACCAGCAGAGATCCAGGGATGCATCAGCCCCAGCATTTT
NA	TRBJ2-5	TRBV24-1	NA	CATSSLRGNQETQYF	TGTGCCACCAGTTCCCTAAGGGGGAATCAAGAGACCCAGTACTTC
NA	TRBJ1-4	TRBV19	TRBD1	CASSIDGQGIEKLFF	TGTGCCAGTAGTATAGATGGACAGGGGATTGAAAAACTGTTTTTT
NA	TRBJ1-2	TRBV19	TRBD1	CASWTGGRSGYTF	TGTGCCAGTTGGACAGGGGGCAGAAGTGGCTACACCTTC
NA	TRBJ2-2	TRBV6-1	TRBD2	CASSERRGRNTGELFF	TGTGCCAGCAGTGAACGGCGGGGGAGAAACACCGGGGAGCTGTTTTTT
NA	TRBJ1-4	TRBV5-8	TRBD1	CASSAGTALEKLFF	TGTGCCAGCAGCGCCGGGACAGCCCTTGAGAAACTGTTTTTT
NA	TRBJ2-7	TRBV7-8	NA	CASSPPATVPIHSYEQYF	TGTGCCAGCAGCCCCCCCGCTACAGTCCCAATCCACTCCTACGAGCAGTACTTC
NA	TRBJ2-7	TRBV2	TRBD1	CASSLTYRGRGVGPYEQYF	TGTGCCAGCAGCCTAACTTACAGGGGGCGCGGGGTAGGTCCCTACGAGCAGTACTTC
NA	TRBJ2-1	TRBV9	NA	CASSVEANEQFF	TGTGCCAGCAGCGTAGAGGCGAATGAGCAGTTCTTC
NA	TRBJ2-5	TRBV5-6	NA	CASSSAGQETQYF	TGTGCCAGCAGCTCCGCGGGACAAGAGACCCAGTACTTC
NA	TRBJ1-3	TRBV2	TRBD1	CASTRLGTGAGNTIYF	TGTGCCAGCACCAGACTGGGGACAGGGGCTGGAAACACCATATATTTT
NA	TRBJ1-1	TRBV11-3	NA	CASSLERGTEAFF	TGTGCCAGCAGCTTAGAGCGGGGAACTGAAGCTTTCTTT
NA	TRBJ1-1	TRBV6-6	TRBD1	CASTPGTGADEAFF	TGTGCCAGCACTCCTGGGACAGGGGCGGATGAAGCTTTCTTT
NA	TRBJ2-2	TRBV30	NA	CAKGRNTGELFF	TGTGCCAAAGGGAGGAACACCGGGGAGCTGTTTTTT
NA	TRBJ2-6	TRBV19	NA	CASSIIVSGANVLTF	TGTGCCAGTAGTATTATAGTCTCTGGGGCCAACGTCCTGACTTTC
once	TRBJ1-1	TRBV9	NA	CASSGGTGNTEAFF	TGTGCCAGCAGCGGGGGGACGGGGAACACTGAAGCTTTCTTT
NA	TRBJ2-3	TRBV5-1	TRBD2	CASSWSGGESDTQYF	TGCGCCAGCAGCTGGAGCGGGGGGGAATCAGATACGCAGTATTTT
NA	TRBJ1-6	TRBV28	NA	CASEPRSRLNSPLHF	TGTGCCAGCGAACCTAGGTCCAGACTCAATTCACCCCTCCACTTT
NA	TRBJ2-7	TRBV5-1	TRBD2	CASSFSGGTTYEQYF	TGCGCCAGCAGCTTTAGCGGGGGAACCACCTACGAGCAGTACTTC
NA	TRBJ1-4	TRBV10-3	NA	CAISESGGPRTEKLFF	TGTGCCATCAGTGAGTCAGGCGGACCGCGGACCGAAAAACTGTTTTTT
NA	TRBJ2-7	TRBV6-2/TRBV6-3	TRBD1	CASSYQGGSEQYF	TGTGCCAGCAGTTACCAAGGGGGCTCCGAGCAGTACTTC
NA	TRBJ2-3	TRBV9	NA	CASSFSTDTQYF	TGTGCCAGCAGCTTCAGCACAGATACGCAGTATTTT
NA	TRBJ1-4	TRBV7-9	TRBD1	CASSSWLLSGTGYEKLFF	TGTGCCAGCAGCTCGTGGTTATTGTCCGGGACAGGGTACGAAAAACTGTTTTTT